This TCR beta chain derives from a study of blood T cell repertoires in COVID-19. Per the study methods: Amplified reference gene primers provided the basis for estimating nucleated cell counts. Assay: immunoSEQ multiplex PCR; the TCRdb copy retains only in-frame clones and omits some. V, J and clone size are taken as reported in that table, and D and trimming were inferred from the DNA itself. The sample contains 120,000 or so clones, 86% of which appear only once. CDR1 and CDR2 (germline): MNHEY, SVGAGI. Trimming removed 2 bases from V and 3 bases from J, with 8 bases in between. The CDR3 has 13 residues.

The specimen was peripheral blood. The V gene is TRBV6-5, the J gene TRBJ2-7; possibly TRBD2 for D (6 bases). The TCR was taken from a man aged 35-49 years with acute or convalescent COVID-19. CDR3: CASSYGGNYEQYF. Written as DNA, the CDR3 is TGTGCCAGCAGTTACGGCGGGAACTACGAGCAGTACTTC.